Listed here is a single T cell receptor (beta chain). What it recognizes is unknown. The V gene lost 4 bases and the J gene lost 9 bases, with 13 bases spanning the gap. The CDR3 consists of 12 residues. The germline CDR1 and CDR2 sequences are SGDLS and YYNGEE. The investigators sampled blood at baseline, at cycle 4 day 1, and at cycle 7 day 1. Data came from immunoSEQ multiplex PCR; TCRdb stores just in-frame clones and leaves some out. Of over 85,000 clones listed, approximately 89% are singletons. This record comes from a study of OX40 agonist ivuxolimab in advanced cancers. Study in general: Patients received ivuxolimab, an agonistic anti-OX40 (CD134) antibody. Allowance was made for prior anti-PD-1, anti-PD-L1 or anti-CTLA-4 therapy, and roughly 40% had some.

Study-wide results and caveats: More expanded clones were found, on average, in CD8+ than in CD4+ T cells.

The TCR originated in an adult with an advanced solid tumor such as melanoma, head and neck, liver or kidney cancer. The source material was CD4+ or CD8+ T cells sorted from blood, sampled in a trial of the OX40 agonist ivuxolimab. The chain uses TRBV9 and TRBJ1-1; unclear D gene. CDR3 protein: CASSPQRRKAFF. CDR3 nucleotide sequence: TGTGCCAGCAGCCCCCAAAGAAGGAAAGCTTTCTTT.